The TCR beta chain described here comes from a study of T cells in Graves' hyperthyroidism and ophthalmopathy. This clonotype appeared many times. The target antigen is unknown. Study findings and constraints: Before onset, ophthalmopathy was predicted by the model a median roughly six months earlier. In the analysis, a 13 V-J model separated ophthalmopathy from stable hyperthyroidism.

Patients aged 18 to 65 had newly diagnosed hyperthyroidism lasting under 2 months. The TCR beta CDR3 regions underwent amplification using RNA transcripts as the source. TCR CDR3 regions were first amplified by RT-PCR with HTBI primers. TCRdb called the multiplex PCR reads again in MiXCR, with one record for every CDR3 protein. This table holds 480,000 or so distinct CDR3 sequences, around 15% found once. The receptor's source is a woman aged 18-35 years with Graves' hyperthyroidism. The sequencing input was blood.

The CDR3 DNA sequence: TGTGCTAGTGGGTCCCCGGATTGGAGTTCTGACGGCTACACCTTC. Translated: CASGSPDWSSDGYTF. This rearrangement joins TRBV12-5 to TRBJ1-2; the D is unclear. CDR3 size: 15 residues. V lost 6 bases to trimming and J lost 8 bases, with 22 bases between them. The germline gives CDR1 LGHNT, CDR2 FRNRAP.